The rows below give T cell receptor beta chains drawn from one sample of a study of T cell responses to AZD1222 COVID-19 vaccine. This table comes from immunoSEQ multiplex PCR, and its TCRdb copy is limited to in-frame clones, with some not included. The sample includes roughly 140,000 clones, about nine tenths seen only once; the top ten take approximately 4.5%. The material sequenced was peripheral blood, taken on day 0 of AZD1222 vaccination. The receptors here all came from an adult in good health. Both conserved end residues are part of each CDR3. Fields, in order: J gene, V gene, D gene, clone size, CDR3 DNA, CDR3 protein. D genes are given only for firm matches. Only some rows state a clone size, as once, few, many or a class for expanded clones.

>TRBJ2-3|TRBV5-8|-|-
TGTGCCAGCAGCTTGGCGTCGCTAGCGTGGGCAGATACGCAGTATTTT
CASSLASLAWADTQYF
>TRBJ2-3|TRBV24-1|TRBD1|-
TGTGCCACGTCCGGACAGGGGCCCACTAGCACAGATACGCAGTATTTT
CATSGQGPTSTDTQYF
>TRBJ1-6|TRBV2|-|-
TGTGCCAGCAGGACAGACATCAATTCACCCCTCCACTTT
CASRTDINSPLHF
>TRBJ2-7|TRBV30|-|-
TGTGCCTGGGGGAGGAGGGGGAAGTACGAGCAGTACTTC
CAWGRRGKYEQYF
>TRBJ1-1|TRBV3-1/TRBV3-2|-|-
TGTGCCAGCAGCCAAGGCCTAGGGGCCAAGAACACTGAAGCTTTCTTT
CASSQGLGAKNTEAFF
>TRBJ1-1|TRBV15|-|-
TGTGCCACCAGCAGAGTTGTCAGCTCGGCTTTCTTT
CATSRVVSSAFF
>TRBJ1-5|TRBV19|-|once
TGTGCCAGTAGTATAGCGAGGGCGCAGGAGGATCAGCCCCAGCATTTT
CASSIARAQEDQPQHF
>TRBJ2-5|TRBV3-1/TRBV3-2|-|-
TGTGCCAGCAGTCAAAGAGGGACTGCCCCAGTATCTCAAGAGACCCAGTACTTC
CASSQRGTAPVSQETQYF
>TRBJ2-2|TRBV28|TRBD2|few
TGTGCCAGCAGTTTTGGGACTAGCGGGCCAAACACCGGGGAGCTGTTTTTT
CASSFGTSGPNTGELFF
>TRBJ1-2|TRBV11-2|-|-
TGTGCCAGCAGCTTACCAGGGGTAAACTATGGCTACACCTTC
CASSLPGVNYGYTF
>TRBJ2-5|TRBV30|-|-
TGTGCCTGGCGGACTTACAGCCTTCCGGCCCAGTACTTC
CAWRTYSLPAQYF
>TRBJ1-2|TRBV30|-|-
TGTGCCTGGAGTAAGGGCAGGGGTTACTATGGCTACACCTTC
CAWSKGRGYYGYTF
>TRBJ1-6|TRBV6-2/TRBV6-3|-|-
TGTGCCAGCAGTTACTCCGCCAGGGGAGATTCACCCCTCCACTTT
CASSYSARGDSPLHF
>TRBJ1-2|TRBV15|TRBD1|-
TGTGCCACCAGCAGAGATTTTACAGGGGAGGGTGGCTACACCTTC
CATSRDFTGEGGYTF
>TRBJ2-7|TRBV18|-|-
TGTGCCAGCTCACGGGGCACGGGCTACGAGCAGTACTTC
CASSRGTGYEQYF
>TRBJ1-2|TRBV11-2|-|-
TGTGCCAGCAGCTTAGCTCCAGACGCTAACTATGGCTACACCTTC
CASSLAPDANYGYTF
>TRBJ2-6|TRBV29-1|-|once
TGCAGCGTTGAAGATCGCGGCTTGTCTGGGGCCAACGTCCTGACTTTC
CSVEDRGLSGANVLTF
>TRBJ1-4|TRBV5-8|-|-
TGTGCCAGCAGCTTCCAGGTTTACCCAACTAATGAAAAACTGTTTTTT
CASSFQVYPTNEKLFF
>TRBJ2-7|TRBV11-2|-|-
TGTGCCAGCAGCTTAGTTTTCGAGCAGTACTTC
CASSLVFEQYF
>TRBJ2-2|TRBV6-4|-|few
TGTGCCAGCAGTGTCGGGGAGAACACCGGGGAGCTGTTTTTT
CASSVGENTGELFF
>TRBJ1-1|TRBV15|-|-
TGTGCCACCAGCGGACCTCGCCCCCTGAGGACTCAAGCTTTCTTT
CATSGPRPLRTQAFF
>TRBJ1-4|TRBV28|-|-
TGTGCGGTTGGGGGGGCCCGGCTGTTTTTT
CAVGGARLFF
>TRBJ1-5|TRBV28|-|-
TGTGCCAGCAGTTTGCACTTGGGAGGAGGTGGCAATCAGCCCCAGCATTTT
CASSLHLGGGGNQPQHF
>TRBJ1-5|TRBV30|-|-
TGTGCCTGGAGTGTAGGTTTTGCGGACAGTGAAATCAATCAGCCCCAGCATTTT
CAWSVGFADSEINQPQHF
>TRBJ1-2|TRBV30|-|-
TGTGCCTGGAGTGTTCTAGGTGGCTACACCTTC
CAWSVLGGYTF
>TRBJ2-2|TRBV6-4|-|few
TGTGCCAGCAGTGACTCTAGAGGGGACACCGGGGAGCTGTTTTTT
CASSDSRGDTGELFF
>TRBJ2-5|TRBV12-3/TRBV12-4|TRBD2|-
TGTGCCAGCAGGAAAGGACTAGTGGAGACCCAGTACTTC
CASRKGLVETQYF
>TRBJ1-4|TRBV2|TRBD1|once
TGTGCCAGCAGTACGGACAGGTATAATGAAAAACTGTTTTTT
CASSTDRYNEKLFF
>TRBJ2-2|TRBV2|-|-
TGTGCCAGCAACTTGAACACCGGGGAGCTGTTTTTT
CASNLNTGELFF
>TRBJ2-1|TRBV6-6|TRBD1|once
TGTGCCAGCAGCCAACCTACAGGGGTCCGCTACAATGAGCAGTTCTTC
CASSQPTGVRYNEQFF
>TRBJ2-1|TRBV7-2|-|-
TGTGCCAGCAGCCACAGGGTAAATGAGCAGTTCTTC
CASSHRVNEQFF
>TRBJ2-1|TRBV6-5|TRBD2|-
TGTGCCAGCAGTACCACTAGCGGGGGCCACAATGAGCAGTTCTTC
CASSTTSGGHNEQFF
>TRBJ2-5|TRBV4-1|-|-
TGCGCCAGCAGCCAGGTGGTGGGGGCGGTGAGGGAGACCCAGTACTTC
CASSQVVGAVRETQYF
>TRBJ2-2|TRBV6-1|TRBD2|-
TGTGCCAGCAGTGATGAAGGACTAGCGATCGGCGGGGAGCTGTTTTTT
CASSDEGLAIGGELFF
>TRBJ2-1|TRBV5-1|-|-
TGCGCCAGCAGCGCTACAGTCAATGAGCAGTTCTTC
CASSATVNEQFF
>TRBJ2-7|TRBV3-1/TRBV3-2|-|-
TGTGCCAGCAGCCACGGGATAACCGGCCCCGGGCCCTACGAGCAGTACTTC
CASSHGITGPGPYEQYF
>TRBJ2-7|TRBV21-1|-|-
TGTGCCAGCAGCAAAGAAGGAGCAGGGCGGGAGCAGTACTTC
CASSKEGAGREQYF
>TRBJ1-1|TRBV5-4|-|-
TGTGCCAGCAGCTTCAGGGACGCGAACACTGAAGCTTTCTTT
CASSFRDANTEAFF
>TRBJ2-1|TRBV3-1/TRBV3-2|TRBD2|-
TGTGCCAGCAGCCTCTATGGGACTAGCGGGAATGAGCAGTTCTTC
CASSLYGTSGNEQFF
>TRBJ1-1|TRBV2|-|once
TGTGCCACAGCGAGGGACGGAGAGAACACTGAAGCTTTCTTT
CATARDGENTEAFF
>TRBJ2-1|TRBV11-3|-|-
TGTGCCAGCAGCCCAGGGACTTCCCAATACAATGAGCAGTTCTTC
CASSPGTSQYNEQFF
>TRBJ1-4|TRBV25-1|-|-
TGTGCCAGCAGCCGGGCCCTTAATGAAAAACTGTTTTTT
CASSRALNEKLFF
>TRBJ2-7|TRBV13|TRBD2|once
TGTGCCAGCAGCCCAGACGCGGCGGGAGCGAAATACGAGCAGTACTTC
CASSPDAAGAKYEQYF
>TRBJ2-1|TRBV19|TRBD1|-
TGTGCCAGTAGTGCGCCGGGACAGGCGCGAAATGAGCAGTTCTTC
CASSAPGQARNEQFF
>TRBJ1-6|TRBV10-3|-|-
TGTGCCATCAGTGAGTCGCCAGAACAATACAGGGCCTATACACCCCTCCACTTT
CAISESPEQYRAYTPLHF
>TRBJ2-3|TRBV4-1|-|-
TGCGCCAGCAGCCAAGCCGGGACATCGGGAGATACGCAGTATTTT
CASSQAGTSGDTQYF